Each of the 25 T cell receptor beta chains below was sequenced from the same sample in a study of response to subunit inactivated influenza vaccine. TCRdb processed the RT-PCR reads anew with MiXCR; each CDR3 protein has one entry. Altogether fewer than 600,000 distinct CDR3 sequences are present, 6.5% to 8% being singletons, with the ten largest covering less than 15%. The sample in question was PBMCs from blood, obtained around 25 months after vaccination. The receptors were gathered from a man aged 50 to 75 who received an inactivated influenza vaccine.

This clonotype was seen only a few times. The gene calls are TRBV20-1 and TRBJ2-7; D is undetermined. This CDR3 region has 14 residues. Germline-derived CDR1 and CDR2 are DFQATT and SNEGSKA (reference sequence). Trimming removed 1 base from V and 3 bases from J, with 13 bases in between. CDR3 DNA sequence: TGCAGTGCTAGAGGACCCTCGCGGAACTACGAGCAGTACTTC. Amino acids: CSARGPSRNYEQYF.

The chain is built from TRBV27 and TRBJ2-1, with TRBD2 matching 10 bases. The ends lost 5 bases at V and 6 bases at J; junction bases unmatched: 4. The CDR3 is 14 amino acids. Germline V CDR1 and CDR2: MNHEY, SMNVEV (reference sequence). The CDR3 protein is CASSQRGGGNEQFF. CDR3 nucleotide sequence: TGTGCCAGCAGTCAGCGGGGGGGCGGCAATGAGCAGTTCTTC.

Only a few counts were recorded for this clonotype. V and J are TRBV10-2 and TRBJ1-3, with D uncertain. The germline V gene encodes CDR1 WSHSY and CDR2 SAAADI. The CDR3 loop spans 14 amino acids. V was trimmed by 4 bases and J by 0 bases, leaving 7 bases between them. The CDR3 nucleotides are TGCGCCAGCAGTGGTAGGACCTCTGGAAACACCATATATTTT. It yields the protein CASSGRTSGNTIYF.

The genes are TRBV3-1 and TRBJ1-3; 7 bases map to TRBD1. V dropped 0 bases and J dropped 4; count of bases not matched to a gene: 9. Per the germline V gene, CDR1 is LGHDT and CDR2 is YNNKEL (reference sequence). This CDR3 has 17 residues. This CDR3 is CASSQEYTRGPGNTIYF. The DNA of the CDR3 is TGTGCCAGCAGCCAAGAATATACGAGGGGGCCCGGAAACACCATATATTTT.

This clonotype was counted between two and nine times. The J gene is TRBJ2-3, the V gene TRBV7-8; D is tentatively TRBD1 or TRBD2 (5 bases each). The V gene's germline CDR1 is SGHVS and CDR2 FQNEAQ. CDR3 size: 15 residues. Trimming pared 1 base from V and 1 base from J, leaving 9 bases between. The CDR3 here is CASSLEPGRTDTQYF. The CDR3, as DNA: TGTGCCAGCAGCTTAGAGCCGGGGCGCACAGATACGCAGTATTTT. The full variable domain, rest sourced from reference TRBV7-8 and TRBJ2-3, is GAGVSQSPRYKVAKRGQDVALRCDPISGHVSLFWYQQALGQGPEFLTYFQNEAQLDKSGLPSDRFFAERPEGSVSTLKIQRTQQEDSAVYLCASSLEPGRTDTQYFGPGTRLTVL.

J is TRBJ1-2 and V is TRBV6-1; D remains unclear. Germline V gives CDR1 MNHNS, CDR2 SASEGT. V lost 2 bases and J 7 bases, leaving 8 bases between the germline ends. The CDR3 is made up of 12 amino acids. The CDR3: CASSELLRGYTF. The CDR3 DNA follows: TGTGCCAGCAGTGAACTGCTGCGTGGCTACACCTTC.

This clonotype was recorded a few times. V and J are TRBV9 and TRBJ1-1; TRBD1 aligns across 9 bases. Germline V gene data show CDR1 as SGDLS and CDR2 as YYNGEE. The CDR3 totals 15 residues. The V gene end was trimmed by 1 base and the J gene end by 5 bases; junction bases not matched to a gene: 6. The CDR3 DNA sequence: TGTGCCAGCAGCGTACTGGGACAGGGAGGAACTGAAGCTTTCTTT. Translated, it gives CASSVLGQGGTEAFF. Supplemented by reference TRBV9 and TRBJ1-1, the full variable domain reads DSGVTQTPKHLITATGQRVTLRCSPRSGDLSVYWYQQSLDQGLQFLIQYYNGEERAKGNILERFSAQQFPDLHSELNLSSLELGDSALYFCASSVLGQGGTEAFFGQGTRLTVV.

The table lists this clonotype with a few counts. The chain couples TRBV5-1 to TRBJ2-5; TRBD1 matches 8 bases. The CDR3 is 17 amino acids. Germline V gene lookup returns CDR1 SGHRS and CDR2 YFSETQ. V lost 6 bases and J lost 4; bases outside the gene matches: 17. DNA for the CDR3: TGCGCCAGCACCAAGAGTAACCCGACAGGGGCGGGAGAGACCCAGTACTTC. This encodes CASTKSNPTGAGETQYF. Complete variable domain (other parts from reference TRBV5-1 and TRBJ2-5): KAGVTQTPRYLIKTRGQQVTLSCSPISGHRSVSWYQQTPGQGLQFLFEYFSETQRNKGNFPGRFSGRQFSNSRSEMNVSTLELGDSALYLCASTKSNPTGAGETQYFGPGTRLLVL.

This clonotype was detected ten times or more. The chain recombines TRBV12-3 or TRBV12-4 with TRBJ2-2; 8 bases are shared with TRBD2. J lost 6 bases, V lost 4 bases, and 7 bases had no gene match. The CDR3 contains 15 residues. CDR3 amino acids: CASSSGLAVPGELFF. CDR3 sequence (DNA): TGTGCCAGCAGTTCCGGACTAGCTGTCCCCGGGGAGCTGTTTTTT.

There are a few counts of this clonotype. The chain uses TRBV4-3 and TRBJ2-1, with D possibly matching TRBD2 (5 bases). Germline V lookup: CDR1 LGHNA, CDR2 YSLEER. The CDR3 has 17 residues. Trimming took 2 bases from V and 6 from J, leaving 20 bases between them. The CDR3 DNA sequence: TGCGCCAGCAGCCAAAAAGAGGGTTTTGGCGGAATCAATGAGCAGTTCTTC. This sequence encodes CASSQKEGFGGINEQFF.

This clonotype has a count of ten or more. The chain couples TRBV19 to TRBJ1-5; weak D call: TRBD1 (6 bases). CDR1 is LNHDA and CDR2 is SQIVND in the germline V gene (reference sequence). This CDR3 contains 15 residues. V was pared by 8 bases and J by 0 bases, with 14 bases between. The CDR3 loop is CASADRPNSNQPQHF. As DNA, the CDR3 is TGTGCCAGTGCCGACAGGCCCAATAGCAATCAGCCCCAGCATTTT.

The rearrangement uses TRBV30 and TRBJ2-7, with unresolved D. The germline gives CDR1 GTSNPN, CDR2 SVGIG (reference sequence). This CDR3 has 11 residues. V dropped 2 bases and J dropped 4 bases, with 6 bases sitting between them. CDR3 residues: CAWSLLYEQYF. For the CDR3, the DNA is TGTGCCTGGAGTCTCTTATACGAGCAGTACTTC.

The J gene is TRBJ2-1, the V gene TRBV5-1; D is perhaps TRBD1 (6 bases). The CDR3 covers 15 residues. V gave up 1 base and J gave up 1 base, with 9 bases separating them. Per the germline V gene, CDR1 is SGHRS and CDR2 is YFSETQ. CDR3 nucleotide sequence: TGCGCCAGCAGCTTGTCAGGGGCTTCCTACAATGAGCAGTTCTTC. Protein sequence: CASSLSGASYNEQFF.

CDR3 bases: TGTGCCAGCAGCGTAGCAGGGACTAGCGGGAGAGGGTCCTACAATGAGCAGTTCTTC. Protein: CASSVAGTSGRGSYNEQFF. This chain connects TRBV9 to TRBJ2-1; 14 nucleotides line up with TRBD2. This CDR3 contains 19 residues. Germline CDR1 reads SGDLS; CDR2 reads YYNGEE. Trimming took 0 bases from V and 1 from J; bases not matched to a gene: 6.

In its sample, this clonotype was seen many times. V and J are TRBV2 and TRBJ1-6; D remains ambiguous. The CDR3 loop spans 11 amino acids. The germline V gene encodes CDR1 SNHLY and CDR2 FYNNEI. Trimming took 6 bases from V and 7 from J, leaving 4 bases between them. CDR3 loop: CASSVNSPLHF. In DNA form, the CDR3 reads TGTGCCAGCAGCGTAAATTCACCCCTCCACTTT.

In its sample, this clonotype was seen many times. The chain links TRBV5-1 to TRBJ2-1; D may be TRBD1 (6 bases). The CDR3 is made up of 14 amino acids. In germline, CDR1 is SGHRS, CDR2 YFSETQ. The V and J ends lost 5 bases and 0 bases respectively, with 9 bases between them. CDR3 in DNA: TGCGCCAGCAGGAGGGGGAACTCCTACAATGAGCAGTTCTTC. It translates to CASRRGNSYNEQFF. Looking up the rest from reference TRBV5-1 and TRBJ2-1 gives the full variable domain: KAGVTQTPRYLIKTRGQQVTLSCSPISGHRSVSWYQQTPGQGLQFLFEYFSETQRNKGNFPGRFSGRQFSNSRSEMNVSTLELGDSALYLCASRRGNSYNEQFFGPGTRLTVL.

The chain couples TRBV5-1 to TRBJ2-7; D possibly uses TRBD1 or TRBD2 (6 bases each). The germline CDR1 and CDR2 sequences are SGHRS and YFSETQ. The CDR3 has 14 residues. The germline V and J ends were trimmed by 4 bases and 2 bases, with 13 bases remaining between them. In DNA, the CDR3 is TGCGCCAGCAGCCTAGACAGGAGGGCCTACGAGCAGTACTTC. Translating it yields CASSLDRRAYEQYF.

This clonotype appeared many times. V usage is TRBV12-3 or TRBV12-4 and J usage is TRBJ2-1; TRBD2 agrees at 7 bases. The CDR3 consists of 14 residues. J lost 9 bases, V lost 7 bases, and 12 bases had no gene match. CDR3 sequence: CASTQIGRDFEQFF. The CDR3 nucleotides read TGTGCCAGCACCCAAATTGGGAGGGATTTTGAGCAGTTCTTC.

At least ten counts were recorded for this clonotype. The chain has TRBV20-1 and TRBJ2-4; tentatively, D is TRBD2 (5 bases). Germline lookup yields CDR1 DFQATT and CDR2 SNEGSKA (reference sequence). CDR3 length equals 14 residues. V was cut by 5 bases and J by 1 base, with 12 bases left in between. The CDR3 loop is CSAQVEAAKNIQYF. The CDR3 DNA sequence: TGCAGTGCTCAGGTGGAGGCCGCCAAAAACATTCAGTACTTC.

This clonotype showed up many times. The V gene is TRBV7-9, the J gene TRBJ2-7, with 7 bases that match TRBD2. The J segment lost 1 base and the V segment lost 6 bases, leaving 6 bases of the junction unmatched. Germline assignment: CDR1 SEHNR and CDR2 FQNEAQ (reference sequence). CDR3 size: 14 residues. CDR3 bases: TGTGCCAGCAGTTTAACGGGAGGATCCTACGAGCAGTACTTC. It encodes CASSLTGGSYEQYF.

There are many counts of this clonotype. The chain carries TRBV5-1 and TRBJ1-2; tentatively, D is TRBD1 (6 bases). The germline gives CDR1 SGHRS, CDR2 YFSETQ. The CDR3 is 14 residues long. V shed 2 bases and J shed 6 bases, with 14 bases lying between them. The CDR3 loop reads CASSLLQGSDGYTF. For the CDR3, the DNA is TGCGCCAGCAGCTTACTACAGGGATCAGATGGCTACACCTTC.

A few counts support this clonotype. The rearrangement joins TRBV6-5 to TRBJ2-7, with 10 positions matching TRBD1. With 2 bases clipped from V and 6 bases from J, the junction kept 4 bases outside the gene matches. Germline V gene lookup returns CDR1 MNHEY and CDR2 SVGAGI. The CDR3 has 14 amino acids. The CDR3 DNA reads TGTGCCAGCAGTTACGTCGGGACAGGGGTCGAGCAGTACTTC. Protein: CASSYVGTGVEQYF.

The chain employs TRBV9 and TRBJ2-7; the D is unclear. The length of the CDR3 is 15 residues. Between the trimmed V and J ends, which lost 0 bases and 0 bases, there was a span of 10 bases. Germline lookup yields CDR1 SGDLS and CDR2 YYNGEE. CDR3: CASSVGSLSSYEQYF. CDR3 DNA: TGTGCCAGCAGCGTAGGGAGCCTCAGCTCCTACGAGCAGTACTTC.

There are many counts of this clonotype. V usage is TRBV4-2 and J usage is TRBJ2-7; 7 positions agree with TRBD2. CDR1 LGHNA and CDR2 YNFKEQ come from the germline V gene. The CDR3 is made up of 15 amino acids. V was clipped by 1 base and J by 5 bases; unmatched bases: 8. CDR3 protein: CASSQAGAGNDEQYF. In DNA, the CDR3 is TGTGCCAGCAGCCAAGCCGGAGCGGGAAACGACGAGCAGTACTTC.

The genes are TRBV20-1 and TRBJ2-7; D might be TRBD2 (5 bases). V was trimmed by 3 bases and J by 6 bases, leaving 9 bases between them. Germline CDR1 is DFQATT and CDR2 is SNEGSKA (reference sequence). The CDR3 sequence is 11 residues long. CDR3 DNA: TGCAGTGCTAGGGAGGATAGCGAGCAGTACTTC. This codes for CSAREDSEQYF.